The 20 T cell receptor beta chains listed next were all sequenced from one sample in a study of radiation and T cells in renal cell carcinoma. Sequenced by immunoSEQ multiplex PCR; TCRdb stores in-frame clones only, minus some. This sample yields 100,000 to 150,000 clones, of which more than 70% are seen a single time; 5.8% belongs to the top ten. Stated time point: blood 2 weeks post-SBRT. Treatment of the sample: 15 Gy SBRT to primary tumor, nephrectomy 4 weeks later. The material sequenced was blood, taken from a patient whose treatment included radiotherapy and nephrectomy. All receptors come from a woman in her sixties or seventies with renal cell carcinoma.

The chain has TRBV6-4 and TRBJ1-1, with D possibly TRBD1 on 5 matching bases. The CDR3 runs 13 residues. Germline-derived CDR1 and CDR2 are MRHNA and SNTAGT. Deletions cut 5 bases from V and 4 bases from J, with 11 bases between. CDR3 residues: CASSYSGSTEAFF. For the CDR3, the DNA is TGTGCCAGCAGTTATTCAGGGAGCACTGAAGCTTTCTTT.

This clone was seen just once. The chain couples TRBV5-1 to TRBJ2-1; 12 bases map to TRBD2. Looked up from germline, CDR1 is SGHRS and CDR2 is YFSETQ. This CDR3 has 14 residues. V shed 5 bases, J shed 10 bases, and the junction held 7 bases outside the gene matches. The CDR3 is CASSLTSGGGEQFF. CDR3 sequence (DNA): TGCGCCAGCAGTCTGACTAGCGGGGGCGGAGAGCAGTTCTTC.

This chain uses TRBV5-1 with TRBJ2-3; either TRBD1 or TRBD2 may supply D (6 bases each). The CDR3 covers 16 residues. Germline V gives CDR1 SGHRS, CDR2 YFSETQ. V lost 1 base and J lost 5, with 17 bases in between. The CDR3 nucleotides are TGCGCCAGCAGCTTGATGGCGGGAACCAGGGGAGATACGCAGTATTTT. As protein: CASSLMAGTRGDTQYF.

This chain uses TRBV4-3 with TRBJ2-7, with D possibly TRBD1 on 5 matching bases. The V end lost 3 bases, the J end lost 6 bases, and 21 bases lay between the germline ends. The CDR3 runs 16 residues. Germline assignment: CDR1 LGHNA and CDR2 YSLEER. CDR3 sequence (DNA): TGCGCCAGCAGCCACCAAAGGGCTTCGACAGTTTCCGAGCAGTACTTC. Protein: CASSHQRASTVSEQYF.

The chain has TRBV7-9 and TRBJ1-1; no clear D gene. Trimming shortened V by 0 bases and J by 3 bases, and 8 bases separated the two germline ends. There are 14 residues in the CDR3. Germline-derived CDR1 and CDR2 are SEHNR and FQNEAQ (reference sequence). The CDR3 here is CASSLAREDTEAFF. In DNA form, the CDR3 reads TGTGCCAGCAGCTTAGCGAGAGAGGACACTGAAGCTTTCTTT.

The rearrangement joins TRBV7-6 to TRBJ2-3; D is possibly TRBD2 (6 bases). Trimming cost V 5 bases and J 5 bases, with 20 bases left between them. The CDR3 totals 16 residues. Germline-derived CDR1 and CDR2 are SGHVS and FNYEAQ. The CDR3, as DNA: TGTGCCAGCAGCCCGACGGGACTTCAGTCGGGAGATACGCAGTATTTT. It specifies CASSPTGLQSGDTQYF.

The chain joins TRBV30 to TRBJ1-5; D is uncertain. The V gene's germline CDR1 is GTSNPN and CDR2 SVGIG (reference sequence). CDR3 length equals 13 residues. V lost 2 bases, J lost 4 bases, and 9 bases lay in between. DNA for the CDR3: TGTGCCTGGAGTCCCACAGCGAATCAGCCCCAGCATTTT. This gives the protein CAWSPTANQPQHF. Full variable domain (outside the CDR3, taken from reference TRBV30 and TRBJ1-5): SQTIHQWPATLVQPVGSPLSLECTVEGTSNPNLYWYRQAAGRGLQLLFYSVGIGQISSEVPQNLSASRPQDRQFILSSKKLLLSDSGFYLCAWSPTANQPQHFGDGTRLSIL.

The chain is built from TRBV27 and TRBJ2-5; D might be TRBD1 (5 bases). The J call is uncertain, as TRBJ2-7 better fits the DNA end. The germline V gene encodes CDR1 MNHEY and CDR2 SMNVEV (reference sequence). CDR3 size: 15 residues. Here the CDR3 DNA reads TGTGCCAGCAACACCCAGGGTCCCCTTCTCGGCGAGCAGTACTTC. Encoded protein: CASNTQGPLLGEQYF.

This chain uses TRBV15 with TRBJ2-5; unclear D gene. Between the trimmed V and J ends, which lost 5 bases and 0 bases, there was a span of 7 bases. CDR3 length: 13 amino acids. The germline CDR1 and CDR2 sequences are LNHNV and YYDKDF (reference sequence). For the CDR3, the DNA is TGTGCCACCAGCTCTCGGTACCAAGAGACCCAGTACTTC. Translation gives CATSSRYQETQYF.

J is TRBJ2-1 and V is TRBV4-1; 7 bases are shared with TRBD1. J gave up 5 bases and V 3 bases, and 4 bases lay outside the gene matches. CDR1 and CDR2 from the germline V gene are MGHRA and YSYEKL. This CDR3 region has 14 residues. The CDR3 region is CASSQTDRDNEQFF. For the CDR3, the DNA is TGCGCCAGCAGCCAGACCGACAGGGACAATGAGCAGTTCTTC.

This rearrangement joins TRBV6-7 to TRBJ2-3, with 8 bases aligning to TRBD2. TRBV6-7 is classed as an ORF, of uncertain function. Trimming cost V 0 bases and J 1 base; bases outside gene matches: 18. The CDR3 covers 21 residues. CDR3 DNA: TGTGCCAGCAGTTACTCAGCGACCAAGCCGAATTCAGCGGGGGGCACAGATACGCAGTATTTT. Amino acids: CASSYSATKPNSAGGTDTQYF.

In this sample, this clone turned up a few times. The chain employs TRBV4-3 and TRBJ2-5; D remains unclear. Trimming removed 0 bases at V and 4 bases at J, with 9 bases between. CDR3 length: 14 residues. The germline V gene has CDR1 LGHNA and CDR2 YSLEER. The chain's CDR3 is CASSQEIGRETQYF. Written as DNA, the CDR3 is TGCGCCAGCAGCCAAGAAATAGGGCGAGAGACCCAGTACTTC.

The chain couples TRBV30 to TRBJ2-5, with a weak D call TRBD1 (6 bases). The CDR3 totals 15 residues. The V gene's germline CDR1 is GTSNPN and CDR2 SVGIG (reference sequence). Trimming cost V 5 bases and J 2 bases, with 18 bases left between them. The CDR3 nucleotides are TGTGCCTGGGGGGCCGCTGGACAGCTTCAAGAGACCCAGTACTTC. It encodes CAWGAAGQLQETQYF.

The chain recombines TRBV7-9 with TRBJ2-3; 7 bases fit TRBD2. The germline V gene has CDR1 SEHNR and CDR2 FQNEAQ (reference sequence). There are 15 residues in the CDR3. The ends lost 5 bases at V and 2 bases at J; junction bases unmatched: 7. The CDR3, as DNA: TGTGCCAGCAGCGCCACGGCGGGAGCCACAGATACGCAGTATTTT. Its translation is CASSATAGATDTQYF.

This clone was counted only a few times. This chain joins TRBV5-1 and TRBJ1-1; D is ambiguous. This CDR3 comprises 11 residues. CDR1 and CDR2 from the germline V gene are SGHRS and YFSETQ. V was pared by 4 bases and J by 13 bases, with 14 bases between. CDR3 bases: TGCGCCAGCAGCGGTGGAAGGCAGGTTTTCTTT. The encoded protein is CASSGGRQVFF.

The rearrangement uses TRBV7-9 and TRBJ1-2, with a possible D match to TRBD1 (5 bases). This CDR3 has 13 residues. V was cut by 5 bases and J by 4 bases, with 11 bases left in between. CDR1 is SEHNR, CDR2 FQNEAQ, per germline (reference sequence). The CDR3 loop reads CASSPPGPYGYTF. In DNA, the CDR3 is TGTGCCAGCAGCCCGCCGGGGCCCTATGGCTACACCTTC. The whole variable domain, filled in from reference TRBV7-9 and TRBJ1-2, reads DTGVSQNPRHKITKRGQNVTFRCDPISEHNRLYWYRQTLGQGPEFLTYFQNEAQLEKSRLLSDRFSAERPKGSFSTLEIQRTEQGDSAMYLCASSPPGPYGYTFGSGTRLTVV.

The chain recombines TRBV7-9 with TRBJ2-7; TRBD1 agrees at 7 bases. The V gene end was trimmed by 5 bases and the J gene end by 5 bases; junction bases not matched to a gene: 6. Germline CDR1 reads SEHNR; CDR2 reads FQNEAQ (reference sequence). The CDR3 runs to 13 residues. CDR3 sequence reads: CASSRDSLNEQYF. The CDR3 coding sequence is TGTGCCAGCAGCCGGGACAGTCTAAACGAGCAGTACTTC. Combining the CDR3 with reference TRBV7-9 and TRBJ2-7 gives the whole variable domain DTGVSQNPRHKITKRGQNVTFRCDPISEHNRLYWYRQTLGQGPEFLTYFQNEAQLEKSRLLSDRFSAERPKGSFSTLEIQRTEQGDSAMYLCASSRDSLNEQYFGPGTRLTVT.

This chain connects TRBV29-1 to TRBJ1-2; TRBD1 matches at 7 bases. In germline, CDR1 is SQVTM, CDR2 ANQGSEA. The J segment lost 4 bases and the V segment lost 6 bases, leaving 5 bases of the junction unmatched. This CDR3 has 12 residues. The DNA of the CDR3 is TGCAGCGTACCGACAGGGCTCTATGGCTACACCTTC. It yields the protein CSVPTGLYGYTF. Variable domain in full (rest from reference TRBV29-1 and TRBJ1-2): SAVISQKPSRDICQRGTSLTIQCQVDSQVTMMFWYRQQPGQSLTLIATANQGSEATYESGFVIDKFPISRPNLTFSTLTVSNMSPEDSSIYLCSVPTGLYGYTFGSGTRLTVV.

The V gene is TRBV5-1, the J gene TRBJ2-7; 11 nucleotides align to TRBD2. The germline gives CDR1 SGHRS, CDR2 YFSETQ. Germline trimming cut 4 bases from V and 4 bases from J; bases unmatched to any gene: 16. The CDR3 has 18 amino acids. The CDR3 nucleotides read TGCGCCAGCAGCCCATTGGCGATAGCGGGGGGGCTGGGATACGAGCAGTACTTC. Protein product: CASSPLAIAGGLGYEQYF.

The gene calls are TRBV19 and TRBJ2-3, with D perhaps matching TRBD1 or TRBD2 (5 bases each). Germline loops: CDR1 LNHDA, CDR2 SQIVND (reference sequence). Deletions cut 3 bases from V and 4 bases from J, with 8 bases between. This CDR3 has 13 amino acids. The CDR3 loop is CASSIRGPDTQYF. The CDR3, as DNA: TGTGCCAGTAGTATCCGGGGCCCAGATACGCAGTATTTT.